Presented here are 30 T cell receptor beta chains from one specimen sequenced in a study of regulatory T cells in long-lasting Graves disease. Time point specified: newly diagnosed GD, antithyroid drugs for less than 3 months. From PBMCs, RNA was extracted and then used to make the TCR library. In building TCR beta libraries, iRepertoire HTBI primers were used together with Arm-PCR of CDR3 regions. MiXCR was run by TCRdb on the multiplex PCR reads, yielding one entry per CDR3 protein. The sample has about 200,000 distinct CDR3 sequences, around 20% seen once; the top ten hold 22%. The material sequenced was peripheral blood mononuclear cells (PBMCs), taken at new diagnosis, from a patient treated with antithyroid drugs. The source is a female donor with Graves disease.

This clonotype showed up just a few times. The CDR3 DNA reads TGTGCCTGGAGTACGGGACTAGCGGGAGATTATGAGCAGTTCTTC. As protein: CAWSTGLAGDYEQFF. The rearrangement uses TRBV30 and TRBJ2-1; 14 nucleotides align to TRBD2. CDR1 and CDR2 from the germline V gene are GTSNPN and SVGIG (reference sequence). The CDR3 is 15 amino acids. With V trimmed by 2 bases and J by 8 bases, 5 bases remained unmatched.

The chain combines TRBV6-9 with TRBJ1-4, with D possibly TRBD1 on 5 matching bases. CDR1 is MNHGY and CDR2 is SVAAGI in the germline V gene. Trimming removed 3 bases at V and 4 bases at J, with 18 bases between. The CDR3 loop spans 17 amino acids. The CDR3 DNA sequence: TGTGCCAGCAGTTACTCGAAGGAGACAGCAGATAATGAAAAACTGTTTTTT. This codes for CASSYSKETADNEKLFF.

Turning to this clonotype: This likely traces to a read error, being one base from a far larger clone. The CDR3 ends on some other residue instead of the conserved phenylalanine or tryptophan, so this is likely a read error. The V call is TRBV6-9, the J call TRBJ1-1; 8 bases map to TRBD1. The CDR3 loop spans 14 amino acids. CDR1 is MNHGY, CDR2 SVAAGI, per germline. Trimming removed 4 bases from V and 4 bases from J; junction bases left unmatched: 5. The CDR3 DNA sequence: TGTGCCAGCAGTTCCCCAGGGGGCGGCACTGAAGCTTTCTCT. Translating it yields CASSSPGGGTEAFS.

The table lists this clonotype with many counts. J is TRBJ2-5 and V is TRBV29-1; 9 bases are shared with TRBD1. In germline, CDR1 is SQVTM, CDR2 ANQGSEA. The CDR3 consists of 14 residues. Trimming cost V 8 bases and J 8 bases; bases outside gene matches: 15. In DNA, the CDR3 is TGCAGCTTCGAACCGGGACAGGGAATTGGAACCCAGTACTTC. Translated, it gives CSFEPGQGIGTQYF.

This clonotype occurred many times. V gene TRBV4-3 combines with J gene TRBJ2-3; perhaps TRBD1 as D (6 bases). The CDR3 has 14 amino acids. Trimming took 2 bases from V and 6 from J, leaving 12 bases between them. Germline CDR1 reads LGHNA; CDR2 reads YSLEER. The CDR3 nucleotides read TGCGCCAGCAGCCAAACCCGGACAGCCGATACGCAGTATTTT. Amino acid sequence: CASSQTRTADTQYF.

The sample holds a few counts of this clonotype. It is likely a read error: a sequence one base away is far more abundant. Because the CDR3's place on the DNA is in doubt, the DNA is left out and the CDR3 is given as listed by TCRdb. The chain is built from TRBV12-3 or TRBV12-4 and TRBJ2-5. Counting both end residues, the CDR3 totals 15 amino acids. This chain's CDR3 is CASSFGIGSHNEQLF.

In this sample, this clonotype turned up many times. The V gene is TRBV7-3, the J gene TRBJ2-2, with TRBD1 identical over 12 bases. CDR1 SGHTA and CDR2 FQGTGA come from the germline V gene. Trimming took 2 bases from V and 7 from J; bases not matched to a gene: 8. The CDR3 has 17 residues. The CDR3 DNA reads TGTGCCAGCAGCTTACTGGGACAGGGGGCGCGGATCGGGGAGCTGTTTTTT. It is translated as CASSLLGQGARIGELFF. Full variable domain (outside the CDR3, taken from reference TRBV7-3 and TRBJ2-2): GAGVSQTPSNKVTEKGKYVELRCDPISGHTALYWYRQSLGQGPEFLIYFQGTGAADDSGLPNDRFFAVRPEGSVSTLKIQRTERGDSAVYLCASSLLGQGARIGELFFGEGSRLTVL.

The table lists this clonotype with many counts. The chain is built from TRBV27 and TRBJ1-1; D is possibly TRBD1 (6 bases). Germline CDR1 reads MNHEY; CDR2 reads SMNVEV (reference sequence). Trimming removed 1 base at V and 1 base at J, with 13 bases between. This CDR3 is built from 16 residues. This CDR3 is CASSLYGTMTNTEAFF. The CDR3 bases are TGTGCCAGCAGTTTATATGGGACAATGACGAACACTGAAGCTTTCTTT.

This clonotype was counted many times. The chain employs TRBV27 and TRBJ2-1; 9 bases match TRBD1. The CDR3 has 15 residues. The germline V gene has CDR1 MNHEY and CDR2 SMNVEV (reference sequence). The V segment lost 2 bases and the J segment 8 bases; nucleotides outside the gene matches: 7. The chain's CDR3 is CASSLRNTGGHEQFF. As DNA, the CDR3 is TGTGCCAGCAGTTTAAGGAATACAGGGGGCCATGAGCAGTTCTTC.

This clonotype was counted many times. The V gene is TRBV18, the J gene TRBJ1-1, with D perhaps TRBD1 (5 bases). Trimming stripped 1 base from V and 0 bases from J, with 12 bases between. The CDR3 length is 16 residues. Germline CDR1 is KGHSH and CDR2 is LQKENI. CDR3 coding DNA: TGTGCCAGCTCACCACTAAGGGCAGGGATGAACACTGAAGCTTTCTTT. Translation: CASSPLRAGMNTEAFF.

This clonotype has a count of ten or more. The chain employs TRBV2 and TRBJ2-3; D may be TRBD1 (6 bases). V was shortened by 6 bases and J by 4 bases, with 23 bases between the two germline ends. This CDR3 is built from 17 residues. Germline lookup yields CDR1 SNHLY and CDR2 FYNNEI. This chain's CDR3 is CASSPPSSTGSPDTQYF. DNA of the CDR3: TGTGCCAGCAGCCCACCTTCTTCTACAGGGAGTCCAGATACGCAGTATTTT.

This sequence joins TRBV7-9 and TRBJ2-2, with TRBD2 matching 7 bases. V was pared by 10 bases and J by 5 bases, with 25 bases of the junction left unmatched. The germline V gene encodes CDR1 SEHNR and CDR2 FQNEAQ (reference sequence). This CDR3 contains 19 residues. This CDR3 reads CATQSSGSRGSTVTGELFF. The CDR3 bases are TGTGCCACCCAGTCCAGCGGGTCGCGGGGGAGTACCGTAACCGGGGAGCTGTTTTTT.

This clonotype was seen repeatedly, ten times or more. The gene calls are TRBV18 and TRBJ1-2; D gene uncertain. The CDR3 has 16 residues. Trimming removed 0 bases from V and 0 bases from J, with 11 bases in between. CDR1 KGHSH and CDR2 LQKENI come from the germline V gene. CDR3 amino acids: CASSPPGGRANYGYTF. The CDR3 DNA sequence: TGTGCCAGCTCACCACCGGGAGGACGAGCTAACTATGGCTACACCTTC.

This clonotype was observed at least ten times. The chain employs TRBV5-5 and TRBJ1-4, with D uncertain. V lost 2 bases and J lost 8, with 13 bases in between. The germline gives CDR1 SGHKS, CDR2 YYEKEE (reference sequence). This CDR3 has 14 amino acids. The DNA of the CDR3 is TGTGCCAGCAGCTTAATCGGCGGATACGAAAAACTGTTTTTT. This gives the protein CASSLIGGYEKLFF. Full variable domain (remainder filled in from reference TRBV5-5 and TRBJ1-4): DAGVTQSPTHLIKTRGQQVTLRCSPISGHKSVSWYQQVLGQGPQFIFQYYEKEERGRGNFPDRFSARQFPNYSSELNVNALLLGDSALYLCASSLIGGYEKLFFGSGTQLSVL.

Worth noting for this clonotype: A read error may be the cause here, since a much bigger clone is one base away. The chain links TRBV20-1 to TRBJ2-1; 15 positions agree with TRBD2. CDR3 length: 14 residues. Germline V gene data show CDR1 as DFQATT and CDR2 as SNEGSKA (reference sequence). CDR3 loop: CNARGGLAGGPQFF. In DNA, the CDR3 is TGCAATGCTAGAGGTGGACTAGCGGGAGGGCCGCAGTTCTTC.

This chain links TRBV24-1 with TRBJ2-1; D might be TRBD1 (5 bases). Deletions cut 6 bases from V and 1 base from J, with 18 bases between. CDR1 is KGHDR and CDR2 is SFDVKD in the germline V gene. The CDR3 totals 17 residues. The CDR3: CATSTLGQHSSYNEQFF. The CDR3 DNA is TGTGCCACCAGTACCTTGGGGCAGCACTCTTCCTACAATGAGCAGTTCTTC.

The sample holds many counts of this clonotype. This chain connects TRBV7-8 to TRBJ1-5, with TRBD1 matching over 7 bases. Losses at the gene ends were 1 base for V and 3 bases for J; bases not matched to a gene: 12. CDR3 length: 18 residues. Germline assignment: CDR1 SGHVS and CDR2 FQNEAQ. The CDR3, as DNA: TGTGCCAGCAGCTTAGTAGGGGAACAGGGGTCTTCCAATCAGCCCCAGCATTTT. This encodes CASSLVGEQGSSNQPQHF.

The V and J genes are TRBV4-1 and TRBJ2-2; 10 bases match TRBD2. Trimming cost V 3 bases and J 2 bases; bases outside gene matches: 12. The CDR3 covers 19 residues. Germline V CDR1 and CDR2: MGHRA, YSYEKL. CDR3 in amino acids: CASSHVLAGLAVNTGELFF. The CDR3 nucleotides are TGCGCCAGCAGCCATGTACTTGCAGGACTAGCGGTTAACACCGGGGAGCTGTTTTTT.

This clonotype showed up just a few times. V and J are TRBV20-1 and TRBJ2-7; either TRBD1 or TRBD2 may fit D (6 bases each). The CDR3 spans 15 residues. The V and J ends lost 6 bases and 4 bases respectively, with 22 bases between them. CDR1 is DFQATT, CDR2 SNEGSKA, per germline (reference sequence). The CDR3 DNA follows: TGCAGTGCCTCAGCTGGGGGGCAGGGAGGTTACGAGCAGTACTTC. Encoded protein: CSASAGGQGGYEQYF.

This clonotype was seen repeatedly, ten times or more. The chain couples TRBV27 to TRBJ2-5; TRBD1 agrees at 7 bases. With V trimmed by 6 bases and J by 5 bases, 9 bases remained unmatched. Per germline, CDR1 MNHEY and CDR2 SMNVEV (reference sequence). The CDR3 totals 14 residues. DNA of the CDR3: TGTGCCAGCAGCTCAGACAGGGTGAGCGAGACCCAGTACTTC. This codes for CASSSDRVSETQYF.

This clonotype was counted at least ten times. The chain recombines TRBV11-2 with TRBJ2-3; D not certain. V gave up 5 bases and J gave up 8 bases, with 11 bases separating them. The CDR3 extends over 12 amino acids. Per the germline V gene, CDR1 is SGHAT and CDR2 is FQNNGV. In DNA form, the CDR3 reads TGTGCCAGCAGCGAACTAAGTGCTACGCAGTATTTT. Amino acids: CASSELSATQYF. The full variable domain, rest sourced from reference TRBV11-2 and TRBJ2-3, is EAGVAQSPRYKIIEKRQSVAFWCNPISGHATLYWYQQILGQGPKLLIQFQNNGVVDDSQLPKDRFSAERLKGVDSTLKIQPAKLEDSAVYLCASSELSATQYFGPGTRLTVL.

This clonotype was seen ten or more times. The genes are TRBV12-3 or TRBV12-4 and TRBJ2-1; no clear D gene. V was clipped by 6 bases and J by 6 bases, with 15 bases between them. The CDR3 is 14 amino acids. The CDR3 sequence: CASRQSLSSNEQFF. The CDR3, as DNA: TGTGCCAGCAGACAGTCCCTAAGCTCCAATGAGCAGTTCTTC.

The rearrangement uses TRBV29-1 and TRBJ2-7, with 7 bases fitting TRBD1. Per germline, CDR1 SQVTM and CDR2 ANQGSEA. Germline trimming cut 5 bases from V and 5 bases from J; bases unmatched to any gene: 6. The CDR3 is 12 residues long. CDR3 DNA: TGCAGCGTTAGACAGGGCAACCACGAGCAGTACTTC. Amino acid sequence: CSVRQGNHEQYF.

This clonotype was observed a handful of times. The chain couples TRBV6-4 to TRBJ1-3; D unclear. Germline assignment: CDR1 MRHNA and CDR2 SNTAGT. The CDR3 extends over 16 amino acids. The ends were cut back, 5 bases at V and 0 bases at J, with 14 bases in the middle. The CDR3 sequence: CASSHMTSSSGNTIYF. In DNA form, the CDR3 reads TGTGCCAGCAGTCACATGACCTCAAGCTCTGGAAACACCATATATTTT.

This clonotype was observed a few times. The V and J genes are TRBV20-1 and TRBJ2-1; no reliable D call. V was clipped by 2 bases and J by 0 bases, with 11 bases between them. The germline V gene encodes CDR1 DFQATT and CDR2 SNEGSKA (reference sequence). The CDR3 sequence is 15 residues long. CDR3 in amino acids: CSARYDWSSYNEQFF. CDR3 bases: TGCAGTGCTAGATACGACTGGAGCTCCTACAATGAGCAGTTCTTC.

The table lists this clonotype with many counts. The genes are TRBV28 and TRBJ2-6, with a possible D match to TRBD1 (5 bases). The CDR3 length is 17 residues. Trimming stripped 1 base from V and 0 bases from J, with 10 bases between. The germline CDR1 and CDR2 sequences are MDHEN and SYDVKM. The CDR3 DNA reads as TGTGCCAGCAGTTTATTTCGACAGACCTCTGGGGCCAACGTCCTGACTTTC. Protein sequence: CASSLFRQTSGANVLTF.

In its sample, this clonotype was seen many times. The V gene is TRBV3-1, the J gene TRBJ2-1, with 11 nucleotides matching TRBD2. Germline V gene data show CDR1 as LGHDT and CDR2 as YNNKEL (reference sequence). The V segment lost 5 bases and the J segment 8 bases; nucleotides outside the gene matches: 8. This CDR3 has 15 amino acids. CDR3 DNA sequence: TGTGCCAGCAGCGTCCCTAGCGGGAGGAACGATGAGCAGTTCTTC. This gives the protein CASSVPSGRNDEQFF.

This clonotype has ten or more counts. The chain combines TRBV28 with TRBJ2-5; the D is unclear. With 1 base removed from V and 5 bases from J, the gap between germline ends came to 11 bases. This CDR3 is built from 14 residues. Per the germline V gene, CDR1 is MDHEN and CDR2 is SYDVKM. CDR3: CASSLLGKRETQYF. CDR3 DNA sequence: TGTGCCAGCAGTTTATTGGGAAAGAGGGAGACCCAGTACTTC.

On this clonotype: A far larger clone differs by one base, so this is likely a read error. A read error is likely, as this CDR3 ends without the conserved phenylalanine or tryptophan. The chain links TRBV11-2 to TRBJ2-5; D perhaps matches TRBD1 (5 bases). The end of the DNA aligns better with TRBJ2-1, so the J call may be wrong. Germline-derived CDR1 and CDR2 are SGHAT and FQNNGV. The CDR3 loop spans 14 amino acids. CDR3 in amino acids: CASSLGGSIHEQFV. The CDR3 bases are TGTGCCAGCAGCTTAGGGGGCAGTATTCATGAGCAGTTCGTC.

This clonotype has just a few counts. This sequence joins TRBV7-9 and TRBJ2-4, with 8 bases that match TRBD1. Germline V lookup: CDR1 SEHNR, CDR2 FQNEAQ (reference sequence). The CDR3 sequence is 15 residues long. The V segment lost 6 bases and the J segment 6 bases; nucleotides outside the gene matches: 10. CDR3 nucleotides: TGTGCCAGCAGTTTTCCGGGACAGGATGTAAACATTCAGTACTTC. Translated: CASSFPGQDVNIQYF.